The 26 T cell receptor beta chains in this list originate from one sample, sequenced in a study of human T cells and chemical hapten exposure. From the RACE reads, TCRdb called clonotypes with MiXCR, one entry per CDR3 protein. The profile shows tens of thousands of distinct CDR3 sequences, over 9.5% of them singletons. Time point in this sample: patch test 3, about 24 weeks after DPC sensitization. Treatment indicated: therapeutic diphenylcyclopropenone sensitization with weekly scalp DPC. The sample was whole blood, taken in connection with sensitization to the hapten diphenylcyclopropenone (DPC). The receptors here all came from a woman between 35 and 50 years old with alopecia areata. Some clones in this sample may be carry-over from other donors' samples.

The chain joins TRBV7-6 to TRBJ2-7; 7 nucleotides line up with TRBD2. V gave up 5 bases and J gave up 6 bases; unmatched junction bases: 13. The germline gives CDR1 SGHVS, CDR2 FNYEAQ. This CDR3 region has 15 residues. This CDR3 is CASSPTSSELGEQYF. Here the CDR3 DNA reads TGTGCCAGCAGCCCGACTAGCAGTGAGCTCGGCGAGCAGTACTTC.

The chain recombines TRBV6-2 or TRBV6-3 with TRBJ1-1, with D possibly being TRBD1 (5 bases). Trimming removed 2 bases at V and 5 bases at J, with 12 bases between. Germline CDR1 MNHEY, CDR2 SVGEGT. CDR3 size: 14 residues. Here the CDR3 reads CASSYPRRGTEAFF. DNA of the CDR3: TGTGCCAGCAGTTACCCCCGACGGGGGACTGAAGCTTTCTTT.

This clonotype came up many times. The V gene is TRBV7-9, the J gene TRBJ2-3; D is undetermined. This CDR3 region has 14 residues. Trimming cost V 0 bases and J 0 bases, with 4 bases left between them. Looked up from germline, CDR1 is SEHNR and CDR2 is FQNEAQ (reference sequence). CDR3 in DNA: TGTGCCAGCAGCTTAGCGTCAAGCACAGATACGCAGTATTTT. Translation: CASSLASSTDTQYF.

The chain joins TRBV6-2 or TRBV6-3 to TRBJ2-3; D perhaps matches TRBD1 (6 bases). CDR3 size: 16 residues. Trimming cost V 0 bases and J 1 base, with 11 bases left between them. The germline gives CDR1 MNHEY, CDR2 SVGEGT. This CDR3 reads CASSYSPGDGTDTQYF. The DNA of the CDR3 is TGTGCCAGCAGTTACTCCCCAGGGGACGGCACAGATACGCAGTATTTT.

This clonotype was counted only a few times. CDR3 residues: CASSLAEKGTPGNTIYF. The CDR3 coding sequence is TGTGCCAGCAGCTTAGCTGAGAAGGGAACACCTGGAAACACCATATATTTT. The gene calls are TRBV7-9 and TRBJ1-3; D is unresolved. The CDR3 consists of 17 residues. The germline V gene encodes CDR1 SEHNR and CDR2 FQNEAQ (reference sequence). With 0 bases removed from V and 2 bases from J, the gap between germline ends came to 14 bases.

This chain uses TRBV6-1 with TRBJ2-5; 9 nucleotides agree with TRBD2. The J segment lost 6 bases and the V segment lost 1 base, leaving 12 bases of the junction unmatched. Germline CDR1 is MNHNS and CDR2 is SASEGT. The CDR3 runs to 17 residues. CDR3 region: CASSEEGGGGRTKTQYF. DNA of the CDR3: TGTGCCAGCAGTGAAGAGGGCGGGGGGGGACGGACGAAGACCCAGTACTTC.

This clonotype was observed a few times. The CDR3, as DNA: TGTGCCAGCAGCTTATCAACTAATGAAAAACTGTTTTTT. It translates to CASSLSTNEKLFF. The chain couples TRBV7-9 to TRBJ1-4; D not certain. V was clipped by 2 bases and J by 0 bases, with 1 base between them. The germline CDR1 and CDR2 sequences are SEHNR and FQNEAQ (reference sequence). This CDR3 is 13 amino acids long.

This sequence joins TRBV29-1 and TRBJ2-3, with TRBD1 matching over 12 bases. The germline CDR1 and CDR2 sequences are SQVTM and ANQGSEA. CDR3 size: 16 residues. Unmatched junction bases numbered 9, after V lost 6 bases and J lost 2 bases. CDR3 coding DNA: TGCAGCGTGACCGGGACAGGGGGCTTTCACACAGATACGCAGTATTTT. Translated, it gives CSVTGTGGFHTDTQYF.

The chain joins TRBV3-1 to TRBJ2-3, with TRBD2 matching 8 bases. V shed 3 bases, J shed 0 bases, and the junction held 5 bases outside the gene matches. CDR1 is LGHDT and CDR2 is YNNKEL in the germline V gene (reference sequence). This CDR3 comprises 16 residues. The CDR3 nucleotides read TGTGCCAGCAGCCAGCGAAGCGGGGGAAGCACAGATACGCAGTATTTT. Encoded protein: CASSQRSGGSTDTQYF.

A few counts support this clonotype. The rearrangement joins TRBV6-5 to TRBJ2-7, with TRBD2 matching over 11 bases. From germline, CDR1 is MNHEY and CDR2 SVGAGI. Unmatched junction bases numbered 4, after V lost 6 bases and J lost 0 bases. The CDR3 length is 15 residues. This CDR3 reads CASSPGLAASYEQYF. CDR3 DNA sequence: TGTGCCAGCAGCCCGGGACTAGCGGCCTCCTACGAGCAGTACTTC.

This clonotype turned up a few times. The chain links TRBV24-1 to TRBJ2-5, with D uncertain. CDR3 length: 12 residues. The germline gives CDR1 KGHDR, CDR2 SFDVKD. V was cut by 0 bases and J by 5 bases, with 3 bases left in between. The CDR3, as DNA: TGTGCCACCAGTGATTTGGGCGAGACCCAGTACTTC. Translating gives CATSDLGETQYF.

This clonotype has more than one count but fewer than ten. The V and J genes are TRBV20-1 and TRBJ1-1; D not resolved. V dropped 3 bases and J dropped 1 base, with 6 bases sitting between them. Per germline, CDR1 DFQATT and CDR2 SNEGSKA (reference sequence). The CDR3 covers 12 residues. The CDR3 spells CSASYQNTEAFF. The CDR3 DNA reads as TGCAGTGCTAGTTACCAGAACACTGAAGCTTTCTTT.

The table lists this clonotype with a few counts. CDR3 coding DNA: TGTGCCAGCAGTTACCAGTCGGACAGGGCGAGTTCACCCCTCCACTTT. It encodes CASSYQSDRASSPLHF. The rearrangement links TRBV6-5 to TRBJ1-6; 8 bases match TRBD1. Germline CDR1 is MNHEY and CDR2 is SVGAGI. The CDR3 has 16 amino acids. J was trimmed by 9 bases and V by 2 bases; bases with no gene match: 9.

The chain links TRBV29-1 to TRBJ1-2; TRBD1 matches at 8 bases. Germline V CDR1 and CDR2: SQVTM, ANQGSEA. Losses at the gene ends were 3 bases for V and 7 bases for J; bases not matched to a gene: 4. The CDR3 has 12 amino acids. CDR3 in DNA: TGCAGCGTTGAGAGCAGGGGGCCTGGCTACACCTTC. Amino acid sequence: CSVESRGPGYTF.

This clonotype was seen many times. The CDR3 region has the DNA TGTGCCAGCAGCCGACGGGACGCACTAAGGGCGAACTATGGCTACACCTTC. It specifies CASSRRDALRANYGYTF. The chain couples TRBV3-1 to TRBJ1-2, with a tentative D call TRBD1 (5 bases). V was cut by 4 bases and J by 2 bases, with 20 bases left in between. The CDR3 extends over 17 amino acids. The germline V gene has CDR1 LGHDT and CDR2 YNNKEL (reference sequence).

This clonotype has more than one count but fewer than ten. The chain is built from TRBV12-3 or TRBV12-4 and TRBJ2-7; D is possibly TRBD1 (5 bases). CDR3 size: 15 residues. The germline V and J ends were trimmed by 5 bases and 3 bases, with 17 bases remaining between them. CDR3 in amino acids: CASSPASQGLYEQYF. The CDR3 DNA reads TGTGCCAGCAGTCCCGCTTCGCAGGGCCTCTACGAGCAGTACTTC.

Ten or more counts support this clonotype. The J gene is TRBJ2-5, the V gene TRBV4-2; D may be TRBD1 or TRBD2 (5 bases each). The length of the CDR3 is 14 residues. Trimming took 3 bases from V and 9 from J, leaving 17 bases between them. CDR1 is LGHNA and CDR2 is YNFKEQ in the germline V gene. The CDR3 DNA reads TGTGCCAGCAGCCAGGCGAGGGCGAAAGGGGCCCAGTACTTC. It specifies CASSQARAKGAQYF.

The chain links TRBV6-6 to TRBJ2-2; D unclear. CDR3 length equals 17 residues. With 1 base removed from V and 5 bases from J, the gap between germline ends came to 17 bases. CDR1 is MNHNY and CDR2 is SVGAGI in the germline V gene (reference sequence). The DNA for the CDR3 is TGTGCCAGCAGTTACTTATCCCCGAGCTCTCAAACCGGGGAGCTGTTTTTT. Protein product: CASSYLSPSSQTGELFF.

This clonotype was observed a few times. The genes are TRBV7-8 and TRBJ2-5; D unclear. Germline V gene lookup returns CDR1 SGHVS and CDR2 FQNEAQ. CDR3 size: 15 residues. The V gene lost 8 bases and the J gene lost 0 bases, with 16 bases spanning the gap. CDR3 nucleotides: TGTGCCAGCGCCACAAAGCCCGGGTACCAAGAGACCCAGTACTTC. It yields the protein CASATKPGYQETQYF.

This clonotype came up a few times. The rearrangement uses TRBV7-2 and TRBJ2-7; D gene unclear. From germline, CDR1 is SGHTA and CDR2 FQGNSA. Trimming cost V 1 base and J 6 bases, with 10 bases left between them. The CDR3 totals 13 residues. The CDR3 region is CASSLGRMSEQYF. CDR3 DNA sequence: TGTGCCAGCAGCTTAGGAAGGATGTCCGAGCAGTACTTC. The whole variable domain, remainder taken from reference TRBV7-2 and TRBJ2-7, is GAGVSQSPSNKVTEKGKDVELRCDPISGHTALYWYRQSLGQGLEFLIYFQGNSAPDKSGLPSDRFSAERTGGSVSTLTIQRTQQEDSAVYLCASSLGRMSEQYFGPGTRLTVT.

This clonotype was seen a handful of times. This rearrangement joins TRBV2 to TRBJ1-1; 9 nucleotides align to TRBD1. The CDR3 is 14 amino acids. V shed 10 bases, J shed 1 base, and the junction held 7 bases outside the gene matches. Germline lookup yields CDR1 SNHLY and CDR2 FYNNEI. DNA of the CDR3: TGTGCCACCAAGGGACAGGGAAGGAACACTGAAGCTTTCTTT. It yields the protein CATKGQGRNTEAFF.

This clonotype was recorded at least ten times. The CDR3 DNA sequence: TGCAGTGCTAGCCCAGGCCGGGGGACCGGAAACACCATATATTTT. Translating it yields CSASPGRGTGNTIYF. The genes are TRBV20-1 and TRBJ1-3, with a weak D call TRBD1 (5 bases). With 3 bases removed from V and 4 bases from J, the gap between germline ends came to 16 bases. The CDR3 has 15 amino acids. CDR1 DFQATT and CDR2 SNEGSKA come from the germline V gene (reference sequence).

This clonotype was seen a few times. V usage is TRBV21-1 and J usage is TRBJ2-5; the DNA was not used to check the table's D call, TRBD1. TRBV21-1 is classified as a pseudogene. The CDR3 has 12 amino acids. The CDR3 here is CASPGQKETQYF. CDR3 sequence (DNA): TGTGCCAGCCCAGGACAGAAAGAGACCCAGTACTTC.

This clonotype was counted between two and nine times. This sequence joins TRBV10-3 and TRBJ2-1; D perhaps matches TRBD1 (7 bases). This CDR3 spans 14 amino acids. The germline CDR1 and CDR2 sequences are ENHRY and SYGVKD. Trimming cost V 2 bases and J 7 bases, with 12 bases left between them. CDR3 protein: CAISEMTGRNEQFF. The CDR3 DNA follows: TGTGCCATCAGTGAGATGACAGGGAGGAATGAGCAGTTCTTC.

This clonotype appeared many times. The chain uses TRBV7-2 and TRBJ1-4, with 7 bases fitting TRBD1. Germline trimming cut 6 bases from V and 4 bases from J; bases unmatched to any gene: 8. Germline values: CDR1 SGHTA, CDR2 FQGNSA. The CDR3 consists of 15 residues. The CDR3 DNA is TGTGCCAGCAGAAACCCGGGACAGATTAATGAAAAACTGTTTTTT. Its translation is CASRNPGQINEKLFF.

This clonotype was observed many times. This CDR3 is CASSLQNEQFF. CDR3 nucleotide sequence: TGTGCCAGCAGCTTGCAGAATGAGCAGTTCTTC. The chain recombines TRBV5-4 with TRBJ2-1; D is undetermined. Between the trimmed V and J ends, which lost 1 base and 7 bases, there was a span of 3 bases. The CDR3 runs 11 residues. The germline V gene encodes CDR1 SGHNT and CDR2 YYREEE (reference sequence). Based on the CDR3 plus reference TRBV5-4 and TRBJ2-1, the full variable domain is ETGVTQSPTHLIKTRGQQVTLRCSSQSGHNTVSWYQQALGQGPQFIFQYYREEENGRGNFPPRFSGLQFPNYSSELNVNALELDDSALYLCASSLQNEQFFGPGTRLTVL.